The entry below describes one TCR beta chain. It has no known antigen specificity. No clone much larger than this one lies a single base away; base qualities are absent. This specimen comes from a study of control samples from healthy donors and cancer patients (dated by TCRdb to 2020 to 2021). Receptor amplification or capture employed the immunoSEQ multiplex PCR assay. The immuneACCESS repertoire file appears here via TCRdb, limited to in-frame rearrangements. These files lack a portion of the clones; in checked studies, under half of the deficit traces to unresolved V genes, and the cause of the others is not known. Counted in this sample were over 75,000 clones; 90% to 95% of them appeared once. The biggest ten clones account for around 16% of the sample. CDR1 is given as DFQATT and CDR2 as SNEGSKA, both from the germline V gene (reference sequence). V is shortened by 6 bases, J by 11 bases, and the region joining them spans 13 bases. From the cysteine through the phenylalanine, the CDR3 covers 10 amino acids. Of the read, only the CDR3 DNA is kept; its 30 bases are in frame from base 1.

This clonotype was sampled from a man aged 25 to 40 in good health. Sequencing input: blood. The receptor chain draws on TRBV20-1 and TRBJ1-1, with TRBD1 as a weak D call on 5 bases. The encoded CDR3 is CSAAGTGAFF. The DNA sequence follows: TGCAGTGCAGCCGGGACGGGGGCTTTCTTT.